This passage covers 4 T cell receptor beta chains from one sample sequenced in a study of T cells in tuberculosis. This sample's time point: new active TB diagnosis, blood taken before or within 7 days of starting treatment. TCRdb keeps only in-frame clones here, not all; method: immunoSEQ multiplex PCR. The table lists about 34,000 clones, 91% of them singletons. Material: PBMCs, obtained at tuberculosis diagnosis. The receptors originated from an adult with tuberculosis.

V gene TRBV5-1 combines with J gene TRBJ2-3; the D is unclear. Germline lookup yields CDR1 SGHRS and CDR2 YFSETQ. The ends were cut back, 0 bases at V and 4 bases at J, with 9 bases in the middle. The CDR3 covers 14 residues. For the CDR3, the DNA is TGCGCCAGCAGCTTGGAAACAGCCGCAGATACGCAGTATTTT. Its protein product is CASSLETAADTQYF.

This clone was detected once. The gene calls are TRBV15 and TRBJ1-2, with 8 bases that match TRBD1. This CDR3 comprises 13 residues. In germline, CDR1 is LNHNV, CDR2 YYDKDF (reference sequence). Unmatched junction bases numbered 2, after V lost 2 bases and J lost 6 bases. In nucleotides, the CDR3 is TGTGCCACCAGCAGAACAGGGGGAAATGGCTACACCTTC. Its protein product is CATSRTGGNGYTF.

The chain carries TRBV14 and TRBJ2-7; maybe TRBD1 (6 bases). The CDR3 is 14 residues long. Germline values: CDR1 SGHDN, CDR2 FVKESK. V was cut by 4 bases and J by 0 bases, with 10 bases left in between. As DNA, the CDR3 is TGTGCCAGCAGCCTTACGGACAGCTCCTACGAGCAGTACGTC. This gives the protein CASSLTDSSYEQYV.

V is TRBV18 and J is TRBJ1-2, with D perhaps matching TRBD1 (5 bases). CDR1 and CDR2 from the germline V gene are KGHSH and LQKENI. Trimming shortened V by 8 bases and J by 5 bases, and 21 bases separated the two germline ends. The CDR3 consists of 15 residues. The CDR3 sequence is CASTRNRHEFYGYTF. The DNA of the CDR3 is TGTGCCAGCACCCGCAACAGGCATGAGTTTTATGGCTACACCTTC.